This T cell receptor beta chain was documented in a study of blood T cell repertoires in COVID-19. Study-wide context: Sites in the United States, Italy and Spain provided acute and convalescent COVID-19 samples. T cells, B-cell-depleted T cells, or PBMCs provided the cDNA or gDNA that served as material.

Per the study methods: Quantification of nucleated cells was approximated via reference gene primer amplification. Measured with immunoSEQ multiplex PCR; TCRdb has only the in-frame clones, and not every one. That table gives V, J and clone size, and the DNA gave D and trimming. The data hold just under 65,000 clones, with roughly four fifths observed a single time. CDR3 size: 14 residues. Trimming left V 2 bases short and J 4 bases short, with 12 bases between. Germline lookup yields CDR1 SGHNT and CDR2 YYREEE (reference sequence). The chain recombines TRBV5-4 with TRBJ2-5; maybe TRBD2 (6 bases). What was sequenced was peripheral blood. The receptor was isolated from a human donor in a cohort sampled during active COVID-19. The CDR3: CASSFSGVSETQYF. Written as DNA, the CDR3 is TGTGCCAGCAGCTTTTCGGGGGTCTCAGAGACCCAGTACTTC.